The entry below describes one TCR beta chain. What it recognizes is unknown. The sample belongs to a study of PD-L1 blockade in urothelial cancer. Whole-study results and caveats: At 3 weeks on treatment, tumor-associated clones expanded more with durable benefit.

TCRdb's table, derived via immunoSEQ multiplex PCR, lists solely in-frame clones and lacks some. Among some 60,000 clones, 85% to 90% were seen once, and the ten largest hold 2.9%. This CDR3 comprises 12 residues. V was cut by 11 bases and J by 3 bases, with 11 bases left in between. Germline V gene sequence: CDR1 LGHNA, CDR2 YNFKEQ. The sequence derives from a man aged 50-59 years with urothelial cancer. The specimen comprised PBMCs, sampled around atezolizumab (anti-PD-L1) treatment. This chain connects TRBV4-2 to TRBJ1-5; D is uncertain. This CDR3 is CAAEAVNQPQHF. CDR3 coding DNA: TGTGCCGCAGAGGCAGTCAATCAGCCCCAGCATTTT.